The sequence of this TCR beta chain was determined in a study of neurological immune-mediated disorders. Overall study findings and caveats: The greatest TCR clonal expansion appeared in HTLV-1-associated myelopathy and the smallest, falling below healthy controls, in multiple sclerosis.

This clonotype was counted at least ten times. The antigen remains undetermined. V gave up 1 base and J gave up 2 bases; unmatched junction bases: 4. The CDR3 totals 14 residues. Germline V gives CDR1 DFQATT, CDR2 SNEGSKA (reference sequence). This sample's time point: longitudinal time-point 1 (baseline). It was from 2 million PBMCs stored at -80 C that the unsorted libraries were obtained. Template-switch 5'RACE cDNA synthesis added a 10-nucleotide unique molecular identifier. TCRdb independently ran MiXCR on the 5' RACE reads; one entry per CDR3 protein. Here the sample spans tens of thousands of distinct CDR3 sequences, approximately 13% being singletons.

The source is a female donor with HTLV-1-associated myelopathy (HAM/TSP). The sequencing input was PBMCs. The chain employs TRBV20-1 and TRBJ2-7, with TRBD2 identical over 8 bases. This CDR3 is CSARVGGGTYEQYF. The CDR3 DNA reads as TGCAGTGCTAGAGTTGGCGGGGGGACCTACGAGCAGTACTTC.